The 9 T cell receptor beta chains below come from one sample, sequenced in a study of T cell repertoires in aging, cancer and after chemotherapy. Rearranged V-D-J TRB sequences were amplified with a mixed TRB-A/B primer pool. MiXCR, applied by TCRdb to the multiplex PCR reads, yields one record per CDR3 protein. The profile shows fewer than 4,500 distinct CDR3 sequences, less than 35% of them singletons. Peripheral blood genomic DNA, not sorted cells or RNA, was the template. The specimen was blood. These receptors were taken from a human donor with a solid tumor.

This clonotype counts as medium-sized. The rearrangement uses TRBV6-5 and TRBJ1-3; D is unresolved. The length of the CDR3 is 14 residues. Germline V lookup: CDR1 MNHEY, CDR2 SVGAGI. The ends were cut back, 6 bases at V and 0 bases at J, with 9 bases in the middle. The CDR3 DNA follows: TGTGCCAGCAGCTTCCAACACTCTGGAAACACCATATATTTT. Encoded protein: CASSFQHSGNTIYF.

This clonotype was seen a handful of times. The chain combines TRBV12-3 or TRBV12-4 with TRBJ1-1, with D perhaps matching TRBD1 (6 bases). Trimming took off 1 base at V and 4 bases at J, with 13 bases between the two ends. The CDR3 covers 15 residues. CDR3 in amino acids: CASSLVLGASTEAFF. The CDR3 DNA sequence: TGTGCCAGCAGTTTAGTGTTGGGGGCCAGCACTGAAGCTTTCTTT.

By frequency in the sample, this clonotype is medium-sized (0.01 to 0.1%). The V call is TRBV7-6, the J call TRBJ2-3; D remains unclear. The CDR3 length is 14 residues. The germline V and J ends were trimmed by 2 bases and 5 bases, with 11 bases remaining between them. Per germline, CDR1 SGHVS and CDR2 FNYEAQ. The CDR3 DNA reads TGTGCCAGCAGCTTATGGGGTGGGATAGATACGCAGTATTTT. This sequence encodes CASSLWGGIDTQYF.

This clonotype ranks as medium-sized (0.01 to 0.1%). The genes are TRBV19 and TRBJ1-2, with D possibly matching TRBD1 (6 bases). Per the germline V gene, CDR1 is LNHDA and CDR2 is SQIVND (reference sequence). The CDR3 extends over 14 amino acids. The V gene lost 3 bases and the J gene lost 6 bases, with 14 bases spanning the gap. CDR3 DNA: TGTGCCAGTAGTATTAGGGGGGCAGAGAATGGCTACACCTTC. It translates to CASSIRGAENGYTF.

This chain joins TRBV18 and TRBJ2-3; no reliable D call. Germline CDR1 is KGHSH and CDR2 is LQKENI. V shed 2 bases and J shed 2 bases, with 2 bases lying between them. The length of the CDR3 is 12 residues. As DNA, the CDR3 is TGTGCCAGCTCACCATACACAGATACGCAGTATTTT. Translating it yields CASSPYTDTQYF.

DNA for the CDR3: TGTGCCAGCAGTTACTCAAGGAATTCACCCCTCCACTTT. Translated: CASSYSRNSPLHF. The chain is built from TRBV6-2 or TRBV6-3 and TRBJ1-6; no clear D gene. V lost 0 bases and J lost 7, with 4 bases in between. CDR1 and CDR2 from the germline V gene are MNHEY and SVGEGT. This CDR3 region has 13 residues.

This clonotype has more than one count but fewer than ten. This CDR3 is CSASRGTSGTDTQYF. In DNA form, the CDR3 reads TGCAGTGCTTCCCGAGGGACTAGCGGCACAGATACGCAGTATTTT. The V and J genes are TRBV20-1 and TRBJ2-3; 10 nucleotides align to TRBD2. The CDR3 length is 15 residues. V was pared by 5 bases and J by 1 base, with 6 bases of the junction left unmatched. CDR1 and CDR2 from the germline V gene are DFQATT and SNEGSKA (reference sequence).

By share of the sample, this clonotype is medium-sized. CDR3 sequence: CAWEVQWRTSDVFF. DNA of the CDR3: TGTGCCTGGGAGGTTCAATGGCGAACCAGCGACGTGTTTTTT. The chain has TRBV30 and TRBJ2-2; D is uncertain. The V and J ends lost 5 bases and 15 bases respectively, with 25 bases between them. Germline V CDR1 and CDR2: GTSNPN, SVGIG (reference sequence). The CDR3 totals 14 residues.

The rearrangement joins TRBV27 to TRBJ2-3, with 7 bases lining up with TRBD1. The CDR3 is made up of 14 amino acids. CDR1 is MNHEY and CDR2 is SMNVEV in the germline V gene (reference sequence). J lost 0 bases, V lost 4 bases, and 1 base had no gene match. The CDR3 nucleotides are TGTGCCAGCAGTTACAGGGGAAGCACAGATACGCAGTATTTT. This translates into CASSYRGSTDTQYF.